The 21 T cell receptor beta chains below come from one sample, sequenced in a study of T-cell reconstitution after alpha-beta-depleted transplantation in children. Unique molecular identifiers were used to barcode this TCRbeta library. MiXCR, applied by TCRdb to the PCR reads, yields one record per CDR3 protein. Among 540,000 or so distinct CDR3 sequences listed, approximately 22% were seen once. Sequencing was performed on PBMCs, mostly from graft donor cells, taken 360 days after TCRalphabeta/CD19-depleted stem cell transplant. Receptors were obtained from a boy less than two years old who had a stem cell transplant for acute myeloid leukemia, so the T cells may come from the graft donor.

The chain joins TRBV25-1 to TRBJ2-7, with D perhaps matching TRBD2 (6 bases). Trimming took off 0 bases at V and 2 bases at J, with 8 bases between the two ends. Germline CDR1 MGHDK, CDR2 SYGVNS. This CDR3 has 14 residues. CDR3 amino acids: CASSEYREAYEQYF. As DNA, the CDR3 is TGTGCCAGCAGTGAATATAGGGAGGCCTACGAGCAGTACTTC.

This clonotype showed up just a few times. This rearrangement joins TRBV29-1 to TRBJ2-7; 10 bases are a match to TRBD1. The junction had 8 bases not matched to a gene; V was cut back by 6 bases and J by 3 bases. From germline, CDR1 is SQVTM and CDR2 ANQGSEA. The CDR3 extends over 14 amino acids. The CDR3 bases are TGCAGCGTGCTCGCCGGGACAGGGGACTACGAGCAGTACTTC. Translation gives CSVLAGTGDYEQYF.

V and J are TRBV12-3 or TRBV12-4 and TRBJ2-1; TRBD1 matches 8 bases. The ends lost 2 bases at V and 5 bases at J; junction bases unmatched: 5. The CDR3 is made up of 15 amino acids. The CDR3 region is CASSLWDRSHNEQFF. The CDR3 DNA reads TGTGCCAGCAGTTTATGGGACAGGTCCCACAATGAGCAGTTCTTC.

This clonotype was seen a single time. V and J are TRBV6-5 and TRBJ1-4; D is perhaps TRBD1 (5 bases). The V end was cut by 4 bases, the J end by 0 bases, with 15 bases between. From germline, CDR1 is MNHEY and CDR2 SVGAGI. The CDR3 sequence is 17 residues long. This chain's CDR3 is CASSSWEGWATNEKLFF. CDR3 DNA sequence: TGTGCCAGCAGTTCGTGGGAGGGGTGGGCAACTAATGAAAAACTGTTTTTT.

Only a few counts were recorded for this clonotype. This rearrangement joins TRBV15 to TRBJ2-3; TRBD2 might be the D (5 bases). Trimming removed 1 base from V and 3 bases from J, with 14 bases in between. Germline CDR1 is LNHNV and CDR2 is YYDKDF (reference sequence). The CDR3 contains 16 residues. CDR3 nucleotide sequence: TGTGCCACCAGCAGAGCTACTCTCGGGGTGACAGATACGCAGTATTTT. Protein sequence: CATSRATLGVTDTQYF.

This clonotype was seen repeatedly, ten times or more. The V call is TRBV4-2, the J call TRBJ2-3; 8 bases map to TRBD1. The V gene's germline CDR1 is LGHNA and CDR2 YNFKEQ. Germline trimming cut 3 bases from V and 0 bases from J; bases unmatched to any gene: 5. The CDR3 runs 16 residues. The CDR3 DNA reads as TGTGCCAGCAGCCAGAGGCCAGGGGGCAGCACAGATACGCAGTATTTT. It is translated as CASSQRPGGSTDTQYF.

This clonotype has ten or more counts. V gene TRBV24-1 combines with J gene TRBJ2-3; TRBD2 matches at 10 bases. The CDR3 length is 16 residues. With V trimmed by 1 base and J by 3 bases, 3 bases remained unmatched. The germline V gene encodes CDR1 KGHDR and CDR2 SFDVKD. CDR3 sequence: CATSDFASGGTDTQYF. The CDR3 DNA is TGTGCCACCAGTGATTTTGCTAGCGGGGGTACAGATACGCAGTATTTT.

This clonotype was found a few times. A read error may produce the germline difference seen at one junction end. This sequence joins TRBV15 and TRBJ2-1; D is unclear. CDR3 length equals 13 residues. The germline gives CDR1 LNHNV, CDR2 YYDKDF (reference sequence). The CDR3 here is CATSRDHIEPKVF. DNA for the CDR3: TGTGCCACCAGCAGAGATCACATTGAACCGAAGGTCTTC.

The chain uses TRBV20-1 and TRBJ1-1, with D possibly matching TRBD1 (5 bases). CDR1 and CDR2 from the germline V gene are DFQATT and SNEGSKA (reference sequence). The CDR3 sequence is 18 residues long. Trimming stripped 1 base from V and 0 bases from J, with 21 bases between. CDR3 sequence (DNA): TGCAGTGCTAGAGGGGGTGTGGGGGGATTAGTCATGAACACTGAAGCTTTCTTT. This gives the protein CSARGGVGGLVMNTEAFF.

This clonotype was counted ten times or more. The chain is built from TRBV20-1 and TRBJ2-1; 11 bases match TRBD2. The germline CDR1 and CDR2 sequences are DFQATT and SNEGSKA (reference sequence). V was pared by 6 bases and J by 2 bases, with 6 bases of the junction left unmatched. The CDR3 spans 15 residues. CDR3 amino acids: CSAPRSGGAYNEQFF. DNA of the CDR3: TGCAGTGCCCCACGTAGCGGGGGGGCCTACAATGAGCAGTTCTTC.

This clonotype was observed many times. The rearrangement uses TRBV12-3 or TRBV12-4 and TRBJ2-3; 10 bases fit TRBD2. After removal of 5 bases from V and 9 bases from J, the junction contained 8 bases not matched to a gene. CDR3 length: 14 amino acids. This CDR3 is CASSRTSGSGTQYF. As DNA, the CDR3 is TGTGCCAGCAGTCGGACTAGCGGCTCAGGAACGCAGTATTTT.

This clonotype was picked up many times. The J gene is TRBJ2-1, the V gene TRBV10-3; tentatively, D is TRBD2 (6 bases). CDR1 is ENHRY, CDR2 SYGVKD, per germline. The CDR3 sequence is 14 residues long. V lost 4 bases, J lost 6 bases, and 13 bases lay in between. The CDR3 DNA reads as TGTGCCATCAGTGGGACTACCCTGCGCAATGAGCAGTTCTTC. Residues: CAISGTTLRNEQFF.

In DNA form, the CDR3 reads TGTGCCAGCAGCTTAAGCGCGGGTCACGACAGGGCTCAGATTGAAGGCTATGGCTACACCTTC. Amino acid sequence: CASSLSAGHDRAQIEGYGYTF. The chain uses TRBV7-2 and TRBJ1-2; 7 bases map to TRBD1. The ends lost 2 bases at V and 4 bases at J; junction bases unmatched: 25. Germline V CDR1 and CDR2: SGHTA, FQGNSA. The CDR3 covers 21 residues.

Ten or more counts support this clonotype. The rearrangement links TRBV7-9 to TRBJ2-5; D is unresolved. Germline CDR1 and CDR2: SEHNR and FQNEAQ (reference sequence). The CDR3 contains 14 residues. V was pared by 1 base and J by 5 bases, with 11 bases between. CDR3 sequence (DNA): TGTGCCAGCAGCTTAGGGTTCCAACGGGAGACCCAGTACTTC. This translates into CASSLGFQRETQYF.

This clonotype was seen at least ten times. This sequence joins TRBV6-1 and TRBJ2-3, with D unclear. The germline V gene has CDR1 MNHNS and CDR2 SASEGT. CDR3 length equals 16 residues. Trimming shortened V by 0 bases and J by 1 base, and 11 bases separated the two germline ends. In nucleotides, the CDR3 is TGTGCCAGCAGTGAAGCGTGGGGATTTGGCACAGATACGCAGTATTTT. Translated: CASSEAWGFGTDTQYF.

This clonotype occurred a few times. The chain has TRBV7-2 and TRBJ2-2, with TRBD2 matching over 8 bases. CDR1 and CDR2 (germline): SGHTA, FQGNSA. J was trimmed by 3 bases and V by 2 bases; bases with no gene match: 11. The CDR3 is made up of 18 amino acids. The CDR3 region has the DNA TGTGCCAGCAGCTTAACGATATCGGGGGGGACGTACACCGGGGAGCTGTTTTTT. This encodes CASSLTISGGTYTGELFF.

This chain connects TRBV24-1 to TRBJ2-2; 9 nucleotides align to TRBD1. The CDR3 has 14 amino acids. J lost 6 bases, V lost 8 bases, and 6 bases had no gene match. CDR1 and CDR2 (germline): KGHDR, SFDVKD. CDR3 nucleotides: TGTGCCACCATGGGGACAGGGAGGGCCGGGGAGCTGTTTTTT. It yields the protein CATMGTGRAGELFF.

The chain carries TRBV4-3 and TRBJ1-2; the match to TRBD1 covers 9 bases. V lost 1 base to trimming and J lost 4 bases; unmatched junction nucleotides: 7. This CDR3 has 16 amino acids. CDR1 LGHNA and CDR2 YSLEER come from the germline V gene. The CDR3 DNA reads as TGCGCCAGCAGCCAAGGGGGGGACAGGGCCCTCTATGGCTACACCTTC. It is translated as CASSQGGDRALYGYTF.

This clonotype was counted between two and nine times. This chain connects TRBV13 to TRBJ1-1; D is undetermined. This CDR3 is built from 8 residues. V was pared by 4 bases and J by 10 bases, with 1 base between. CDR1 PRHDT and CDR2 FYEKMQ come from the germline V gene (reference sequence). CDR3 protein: CASSSAFF. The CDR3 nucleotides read TGTGCCAGCAGCTCAGCTTTCTTT.

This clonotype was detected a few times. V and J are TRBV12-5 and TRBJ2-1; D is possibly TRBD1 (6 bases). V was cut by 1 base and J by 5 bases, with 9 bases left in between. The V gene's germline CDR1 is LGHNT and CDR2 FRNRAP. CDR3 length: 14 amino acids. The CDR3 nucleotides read TGTGCTAGTGGTTTGGGACAGGTGAACAATGAGCAGTTCTTC. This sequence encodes CASGLGQVNNEQFF.

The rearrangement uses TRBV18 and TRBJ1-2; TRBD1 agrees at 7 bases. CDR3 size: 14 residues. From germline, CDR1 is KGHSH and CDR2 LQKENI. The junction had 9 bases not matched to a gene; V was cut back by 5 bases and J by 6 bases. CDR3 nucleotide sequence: TGTGCCAGCTCAGGGTCCGGGACAGAGAATGGCTACACCTTC. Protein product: CASSGSGTENGYTF.